This T cell receptor (beta chain) came from a study of breast tumors, draining lymph nodes, adjacent tissues. Study-wide points: Tumor repertoires ranked between lymph nodes and nontumor tissue in diversity, with V and J gene preferences. Tumor and nontumor repertoires were significantly more similar in luminal-like than in basal-like breast cancer. Data only fit, rather than demonstrated, lymph node origin of most tumor T cells. Findings are consistent with lymph node origin and intratumoral expansion of most tumor T cells.

This clonotype was seen at least ten times. Its antigen is unknown. Samples came from axillary lymph nodes draining the breast cancer. The CDR3 runs 14 residues. Trimming pared 5 bases from V and 4 bases from J, leaving 11 bases between. Per germline, CDR1 SEHNR and CDR2 FQNEAQ (reference sequence). Using its own MiXCR run on the multiplex PCR reads, TCRdb lists one record per CDR3 protein. The repertoire has 150,000 to 200,000 distinct CDR3 sequences, around 33% of them found once; the top ten carry around 4.5%. The rearrangement links TRBV7-9 to TRBJ2-2; no clear D. The sequenced sample was axillary lymph node tissue. This receptor was obtained from a female donor with breast cancer. Some clones in this sample may be carry-over from other donors' samples. This CDR3 reads CASSPRRGTGELFF. In nucleotides, the CDR3 is TGTGCCAGCAGCCCAAGACGTGGCACCGGGGAGCTGTTTTTT.